This T cell receptor (beta chain) was sequenced for a study of T cells in localized non-small cell lung cancer. General observations from the study: Highest T cell clonality was seen in uninvolved adjacent lung, surpassing that measured in tumor.

This clone was picked up one time. The antigen is undetermined. After removal of 7 bases from V and 4 bases from J, the junction contained 4 bases not matched to a gene. The germline CDR1 and CDR2 sequences are MNHNS and SASEGT. The CDR3 sequence is 14 residues long. Here immunoSEQ multiplex PCR was the method, and the copy in TCRdb shows in-frame clones only, minus some. Counted here are 7,000 to 9,500 clones, over 85% occurring once; the ten biggest clones make up more than 2%. The sequencing here drew on peripheral blood, taken before any cancer treatment. J is TRBJ2-7 and V is TRBV6-1; TRBD2 matches 13 bases. The clonotype was recovered from an older female donor with stage II squamous cell lung carcinoma. CDR3 DNA sequence: TGTGCCAGCACATGGACTAGCGGGAGTTACGAGCAGTACTTC. It is translated as CASTWTSGSYEQYF.